Listed below are T cell receptor beta chains from one sample, sequenced in a study of technical replicates of blood from a few donors. TCRdb keeps only in-frame clones here, not all; method: immunoSEQ multiplex PCR. The sample consists of roughly 65,000 clones, 88% of them appearing once. Material for sequencing was PBMCs. Receptors originate from a human donor in good health. Some clones in this sample may be carry-over from other donors' samples. Each CDR3 is given with its conserved first and last residue. A D gene is named only where the DNA matches it firmly. Expanded clones get a size class; other rows say once, few or many, or leave the size out.

J gene: TRBJ1-1; D gene: NA; clone size: NA; CDR3 length: 14; V gene: TRBV19; CDR3 DNA: TGTGCCAGTAGCTCGAGGGGAGGGAACACTGAAGCTTTCTTT; CDR3 protein: CASSSRGGNTEAFF
J gene: TRBJ2-1; D gene: NA; clone size: NA; CDR3 length: 14; V gene: TRBV25-1; CDR3 DNA: TGTGCCAGCAGTGAGGGGGCCTTTTATGGTGAGCAGTTCTTC; CDR3 protein: CASSEGAFYGEQFF
J gene: TRBJ2-5; D gene: NA; clone size: once; CDR3 length: 13; V gene: TRBV4-1; CDR3 DNA: TGCGCCAGCAGCCAAGTTTCTAGCTTCGCCCAGTACTTC; CDR3 protein: CASSQVSSFAQYF
J gene: TRBJ2-7; D gene: TRBD2; clone size: NA; CDR3 length: 12; V gene: TRBV2; CDR3 DNA: TGTGCCGGAAACGGGGGGGGTCACGAGCAGTACTTC; CDR3 protein: CAGNGGGHEQYF
J gene: TRBJ2-2; D gene: NA; clone size: NA; CDR3 length: 14; V gene: TRBV30; CDR3 DNA: TGTGCCTGGAGTGTAGACAGTTACACCGGGGAGCTGTTTTTT; CDR3 protein: CAWSVDSYTGELFF
J gene: TRBJ2-7; D gene: NA; clone size: NA; CDR3 length: 14; V gene: TRBV7-2; CDR3 DNA: TGTGCCAGCAGCTTAGGGGGACTGACCTACGAGCAGTACTTC; CDR3 protein: CASSLGGLTYEQYF
J gene: TRBJ2-7; D gene: NA; clone size: NA; CDR3 length: 15; V gene: TRBV7-9; CDR3 DNA: TGTGCCAGCAGCTTAGGGGGGGTGGCAGGGTCCGAGCAGTACTTC; CDR3 protein: CASSLGGVAGSEQYF
J gene: TRBJ2-7; D gene: NA; clone size: NA; CDR3 length: 14; V gene: TRBV19; CDR3 DNA: TGTGCCAGTAGTAGACAGATGAACCTCTACGAGCAGTACTTC; CDR3 protein: CASSRQMNLYEQYF
J gene: TRBJ2-1; D gene: NA; clone size: NA; CDR3 length: 14; V gene: TRBV9; CDR3 DNA: TGTGCCAGCAGCGTGGGGGGTGTGGCCGATGAGCAGTTCTTC; CDR3 protein: CASSVGGVADEQFF
J gene: TRBJ2-2; D gene: NA; clone size: NA; CDR3 length: 14; V gene: TRBV11-2; CDR3 DNA: TGTGCCAGCAGCTTAGACAGGGACACCGGGGAGCTGTTTTTT; CDR3 protein: CASSLDRDTGELFF
J gene: TRBJ1-2; D gene: NA; clone size: NA; CDR3 length: 15; V gene: TRBV4-1; CDR3 DNA: TGCGCCAGCAGCCAGGTCAGGGTTGCTAACTATGGCTACACCTTC; CDR3 protein: CASSQVRVANYGYTF
J gene: TRBJ2-5; D gene: TRBD2; clone size: NA; CDR3 length: 17; V gene: TRBV2; CDR3 DNA: TGTGCCACCACGCAGCGGAAACTAGCGGGGGCCCCAGGGACCCAGTACTTC; CDR3 protein: CATTQRKLAGAPGTQYF
J gene: TRBJ1-2; D gene: NA; clone size: NA; CDR3 length: 13; V gene: TRBV7-2; CDR3 DNA: TGTGCCAGCAGCTTAGACACCAGCGGCGGCTACACCTTC; CDR3 protein: CASSLDTSGGYTF
J gene: TRBJ2-7; D gene: NA; clone size: NA; CDR3 length: 13; V gene: TRBV19; CDR3 DNA: TGTGCCAGTAGCTATACAGGGTACTACGAGCAGTACTTC; CDR3 protein: CASSYTGYYEQYF
J gene: TRBJ2-7; D gene: NA; clone size: once; CDR3 length: 11; V gene: TRBV7-9; CDR3 DNA: TGTGCCAGCGGGAGTCTCTACGAGCAGTACTTC; CDR3 protein: CASGSLYEQYF
J gene: TRBJ2-7; D gene: TRBD1; clone size: NA; CDR3 length: 13; V gene: TRBV7-6; CDR3 DNA: TGTGCCAGCAGCGGTGGACAGGCCGTCGAGCAGTACTTC; CDR3 protein: CASSGGQAVEQYF
J gene: TRBJ2-7; D gene: TRBD2; clone size: NA; CDR3 length: 16; V gene: TRBV7-9; CDR3 DNA: TGTGCCAGCAGCACCCCCACGGGGACTAGCGTCAGTGAGCAGTACTTC; CDR3 protein: CASSTPTGTSVSEQYF
J gene: TRBJ2-1; D gene: TRBD2; clone size: NA; CDR3 length: 15; V gene: TRBV7-2; CDR3 DNA: TGTGCCAGCAGCTTAATAGCGGGGGGATACAATGAGCAGTTCTTC; CDR3 protein: CASSLIAGGYNEQFF
J gene: TRBJ2-7; D gene: TRBD2; clone size: once; CDR3 length: 15; V gene: TRBV2; CDR3 DNA: TGTGCCAGCACCCCACAAGGCGGGGGAGGTGCCGAGCAGTACTTC; CDR3 protein: CASTPQGGGGAEQYF
J gene: TRBJ2-3; D gene: NA; clone size: NA; CDR3 length: 16; V gene: TRBV11-2; CDR3 DNA: TGTGCCAGCAGCTTAGACCTTGCACGAGCCACAGATACGCAGTATTTT; CDR3 protein: CASSLDLARATDTQYF
J gene: TRBJ2-7; D gene: NA; clone size: NA; CDR3 length: 10; V gene: TRBV6-5; CDR3 DNA: TGTGCCAGCGGAGAGTACGAGCAGTACTTC; CDR3 protein: CASGEYEQYF
J gene: TRBJ2-7; D gene: NA; clone size: NA; CDR3 length: 16; V gene: TRBV6-5; CDR3 DNA: TGTGCCAGCAGTTTCGGCGTCAACAGGTATGGCTACGAGCAGTACTTC; CDR3 protein: CASSFGVNRYGYEQYF
J gene: TRBJ1-2; D gene: TRBD1; clone size: NA; CDR3 length: 17; V gene: TRBV5-1; CDR3 DNA: TGCGCCAGCAGTTCCCCAGGGACAGGGGGCGCGAACTATGGCTACACCTTC; CDR3 protein: CASSSPGTGGANYGYTF
J gene: TRBJ1-2; D gene: TRBD1; clone size: once; CDR3 length: 14; V gene: TRBV7-7; CDR3 DNA: TGTGCCAGCAGCTCTGGGGGGCAGGGGGATGGCTACACCTTC; CDR3 protein: CASSSGGQGDGYTF
J gene: TRBJ2-3; D gene: TRBD2; clone size: NA; CDR3 length: 16; V gene: TRBV5-1; CDR3 DNA: TGCGCCAGCAGCCCGGGACTAGTTGGAGGAACAGATACGCAGTATTTT; CDR3 protein: CASSPGLVGGTDTQYF
J gene: TRBJ2-1; D gene: TRBD2; clone size: once; CDR3 length: 17; V gene: TRBV4-3; CDR3 DNA: TGCGCCAGCAGCCAAGATAGTAAAACGGGAGGGGGTAATGAGCAGTTCTTC; CDR3 protein: CASSQDSKTGGGNEQFF
J gene: TRBJ2-7; D gene: NA; clone size: NA; CDR3 length: 12; V gene: TRBV18; CDR3 DNA: TGTGCCAGCTCACCTAGCTCCTACGAGCAGTACTTC; CDR3 protein: CASSPSSYEQYF
J gene: TRBJ1-1; D gene: TRBD1; clone size: NA; CDR3 length: 17; V gene: TRBV4-1; CDR3 DNA: TGCGCCAGCAGCCAAGGGGCTGGGACAGGGGCGTTCACTGAAGCTTTCTTT; CDR3 protein: CASSQGAGTGAFTEAFF
J gene: TRBJ1-2; D gene: TRBD1; clone size: NA; CDR3 length: 14; V gene: TRBV19; CDR3 DNA: TGTGCCAGTAGTCCCAGGGGGATCAACTATGGCTACACCTTC; CDR3 protein: CASSPRGINYGYTF
J gene: TRBJ2-5; D gene: TRBD2; clone size: NA; CDR3 length: 18; V gene: TRBV7-2; CDR3 DNA: TGTGCCAGCAGCTTTCTACGACTAGAGGCGGGAGATCAAGAGACCCAGTACTTC; CDR3 protein: CASSFLRLEAGDQETQYF
J gene: TRBJ2-1; D gene: NA; clone size: NA; CDR3 length: 11; V gene: TRBV4-1; CDR3 DNA: TGCGCCAGCAGCCGAGGGAATGAGCAGTTCTTC; CDR3 protein: CASSRGNEQFF
J gene: TRBJ1-5; D gene: NA; clone size: NA; CDR3 length: 17; V gene: TRBV19; CDR3 DNA: TGTGCCAGTAGTATAGGGTTACAGAGAATTAGCAATCAGCCCCAGCATTTT; CDR3 protein: CASSIGLQRISNQPQHF
J gene: TRBJ2-7; D gene: NA; clone size: once; CDR3 length: 10; V gene: TRBV29-1; CDR3 DNA: TGCAGCGTTAGAGATCACGAGCAGTACTTC; CDR3 protein: CSVRDHEQYF
J gene: TRBJ1-2; D gene: NA; clone size: NA; CDR3 length: 16; V gene: TRBV2; CDR3 DNA: TGTGCCAGCAGTCCCCGGAGCGTCTCACTTAACTATGGCTACACCTTC; CDR3 protein: CASSPRSVSLNYGYTF
J gene: TRBJ2-1; D gene: TRBD2; clone size: few; CDR3 length: 17; V gene: TRBV9; CDR3 DNA: TGTGCCAGCAGCGCCCCTTATAGCGGGAGTTCCTACAATGAGCAGTTCTTC; CDR3 protein: CASSAPYSGSSYNEQFF
J gene: TRBJ1-2; D gene: NA; clone size: NA; CDR3 length: 13; V gene: TRBV28; CDR3 DNA: TGTGCCAGCACCACCCTCGGGGTTTTCGGCTACACCTTC; CDR3 protein: CASTTLGVFGYTF
J gene: TRBJ2-7; D gene: NA; clone size: NA; CDR3 length: 17; V gene: TRBV7-2; CDR3 DNA: TGTGCCAGCAGCTTACTTCGCGGGGGCTTTCAGGTCTACGAGCAGTACTTC; CDR3 protein: CASSLLRGGFQVYEQYF
J gene: TRBJ2-2; D gene: TRBD1; clone size: NA; CDR3 length: 13; V gene: TRBV7-8; CDR3 DNA: TGTGCCAGCAGCCTAGGGGGCTTGGGGGAGCTGTTTTTT; CDR3 protein: CASSLGGLGELFF
J gene: TRBJ1-2; D gene: NA; clone size: NA; CDR3 length: 16; V gene: TRBV5-6; CDR3 DNA: TGTGCCAGCAGCCCTGTAAGGGGCATCGGAACGTATGGCTACACCTTC; CDR3 protein: CASSPVRGIGTYGYTF
J gene: TRBJ2-2; D gene: TRBD1; clone size: NA; CDR3 length: 16; V gene: TRBV5-8; CDR3 DNA: TGTGCCAGCAGCTTTCACAGGGGGCGCGGCACCGGGGAGCTGTTTTTT; CDR3 protein: CASSFHRGRGTGELFF
J gene: TRBJ2-7; D gene: NA; clone size: NA; CDR3 length: 12; V gene: TRBV4-2; CDR3 DNA: TGTGCCAGCAGCCAAGAGGGCGCGACGCAGTACTTC; CDR3 protein: CASSQEGATQYF
J gene: TRBJ1-4; D gene: NA; clone size: once; CDR3 length: 13; V gene: TRBV5-1; CDR3 DNA: TGCGCCAGCAGCCTCGCAACTAATGAAAAACTGTTTTTT; CDR3 protein: CASSLATNEKLFF
J gene: TRBJ2-5; D gene: NA; clone size: NA; CDR3 length: 12; V gene: TRBV18; CDR3 DNA: TGTGCCAGCTCACCTGAGGATCGGACCCAGTACTTC; CDR3 protein: CASSPEDRTQYF
J gene: TRBJ1-1; D gene: NA; clone size: NA; CDR3 length: 13; V gene: TRBV10-3; CDR3 DNA: TGTGCCCTCCGGGGGGGTTGGAACACTGAAGCTTTCTTT; CDR3 protein: CALRGGWNTEAFF